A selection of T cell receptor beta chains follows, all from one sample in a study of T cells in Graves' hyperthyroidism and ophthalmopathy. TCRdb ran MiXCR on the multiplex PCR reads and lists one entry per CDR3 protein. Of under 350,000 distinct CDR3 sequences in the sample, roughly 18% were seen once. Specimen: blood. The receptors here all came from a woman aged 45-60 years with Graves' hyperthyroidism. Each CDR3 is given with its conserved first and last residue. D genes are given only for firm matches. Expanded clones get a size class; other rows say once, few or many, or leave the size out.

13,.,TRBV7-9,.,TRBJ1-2,TGTGCCAGCAGCTTAGTGAAGACGGATGGCTACACCTTC,CASSLVKTDGYTF
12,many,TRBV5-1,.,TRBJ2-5,TGCGCCAGCAGCTTCTCTTGGGAGACCCAGTACTTC,CASSFSWETQYF
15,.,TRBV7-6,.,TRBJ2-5,TGTGCCAGCAGCTACGGGCTGCTAGATTTAGAGACCCAGTACTTC,CASSYGLLDLETQYF
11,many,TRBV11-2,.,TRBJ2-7,TGTGCCAGCACCCCGGACCGGGAGCAGTACTTC,CASTPDREQYF
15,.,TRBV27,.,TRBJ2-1,TGTGCCAGCACCACATTCAGCGGAACCTACAATGAGCAGTTCTTC,CASTTFSGTYNEQFF
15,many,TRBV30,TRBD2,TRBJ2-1,TGTGCCTGGAGTGTCCCGCCTAGCGGATACAATGAGCAGTTCTTC,CAWSVPPSGYNEQFF
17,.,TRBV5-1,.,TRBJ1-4,TGCGCCAGCAGCTCCCTGGACGGGATTGCAACTAATGAAAAACTGTTTTTT,CASSSLDGIATNEKLFF
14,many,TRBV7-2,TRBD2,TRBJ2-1,TGTGCCAGCAGCTTACCTAGCGGGCACAATGAGCAGTTCTTC,CASSLPSGHNEQFF
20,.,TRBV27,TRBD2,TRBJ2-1,TGTGCCAGCAGTTCGGGGGCTAGCGGGGGGGGGTACTTCGGATACAATGAGCAGTTCTTC,CASSSGASGGGYFGYNEQFF
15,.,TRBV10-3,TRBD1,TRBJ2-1,TGTGCCATCAGTGAAGGGACAGGGGTCTACAATGAGCAGTTCTTC,CAISEGTGVYNEQFF
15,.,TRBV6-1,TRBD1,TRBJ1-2,TGTGCCAGCAGTGAACGCACAGGGGGTGGCTATGGCTACACCTTC,CASSERTGGGYGYTF
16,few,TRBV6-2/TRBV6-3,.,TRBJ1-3,TGTGCCAGCAGTCCCGCCTACCTCGGCTCTGGAAACACCATATATTTT,CASSPAYLGSGNTIYF
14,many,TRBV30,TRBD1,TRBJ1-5,TGTGCCTGGAGTGTTCGACAGGGAAGCCAGCCCCAGCATTTT,CAWSVRQGSQPQHF
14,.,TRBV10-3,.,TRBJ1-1,TGTGCCATCAGTGAGTCAGGCCCCAACACTGAAGCTTTCTTT,CAISESGPNTEAFF
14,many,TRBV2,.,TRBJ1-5,TGTGCCAGCAGTGTGGGACGGGACAATCAGCCCCAGCATTTT,CASSVGRDNQPQHF
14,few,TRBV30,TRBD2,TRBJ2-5,TGTGCCTGGTCCTCCGGGGGGGCCCTGGAGACCCAGTACTTC,CAWSSGGALETQYF
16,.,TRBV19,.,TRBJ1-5,TGTGCCACCCAAACCTCCTTCAGCTATAGCAATCAGCCCCAGCATTTT,CATQTSFSYSNQPQHF
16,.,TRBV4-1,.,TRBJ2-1,TGCGCCAGCAGCCAAGATGTTGGCAGCGACTACAATGAGCAGTTCTTC,CASSQDVGSDYNEQFF
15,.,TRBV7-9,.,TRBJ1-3,TGTGCCAGCAGCTTATTGGGAGAGGGCGGAAACACCATATATTTT,CASSLLGEGGNTIYF
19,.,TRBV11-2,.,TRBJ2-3,TGTGCCAGCAGCTCCCCCACGGTTGGTAGCAGGCTAGCACGTGATACGCAGTATTTT,CASSSPTVGSRLARDTQYF
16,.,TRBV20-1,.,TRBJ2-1,TGCAGTGCTAGAGCCCCGAGTGCCGGGCCCTACAATGAGCAGTTCTTC,CSARAPSAGPYNEQFF
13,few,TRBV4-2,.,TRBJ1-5,TGTGCCAGCAGCCAAGATATAGACCAGCCCCAGCATTTT,CASSQDIDQPQHF
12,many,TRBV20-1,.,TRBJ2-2,TGCAGTGCTAGGGTTAACACCGGGGAGCTGTTTTTT,CSARVNTGELFF
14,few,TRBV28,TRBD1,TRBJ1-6,TGTGCCAGCAGCCGACAGGGGACCAATTCACCCCTCCACTTT,CASSRQGTNSPLHF
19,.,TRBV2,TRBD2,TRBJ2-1,TGTGCCAGCATTGAATTGATAGTGGCTAGCGGGACCTCCTACAATGAGCAGTTCTTC,CASIELIVASGTSYNEQFF
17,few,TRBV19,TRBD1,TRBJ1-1,TGTGCCAGTAGTATAGCCTACCGGACAGGGGTCGACACTGAAGCTTTCTTT,CASSIAYRTGVDTEAFF
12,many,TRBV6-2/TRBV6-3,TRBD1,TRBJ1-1,TGTGCCAGCAGCGGGACAGATACTGAAGCTTTCTTT,CASSGTDTEAFF
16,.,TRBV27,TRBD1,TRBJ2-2,TGTGCCAGCAGTTTAGTAGGGGGCCGGGGCACCGGGGAGCTGTTTTTT,CASSLVGGRGTGELFF
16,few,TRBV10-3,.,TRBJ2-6,TGTGCCATCAGTGAGTCAAAAGGGACCGGGGCCAACGTCCTGACTTTC,CAISESKGTGANVLTF
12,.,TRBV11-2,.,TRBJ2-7,TGTGCCAGCAGCTTAAAGGACTACGAGCAGTACTTC,CASSLKDYEQYF
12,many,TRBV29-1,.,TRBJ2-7,TGCAGCGTTCTGGAGGGGGGCTACGAGCAGTACTTC,CSVLEGGYEQYF
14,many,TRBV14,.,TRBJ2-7,TGTGCCAGCAGCCAAGATATCGTCGCCTACGAGCAGTACTTC,CASSQDIVAYEQYF
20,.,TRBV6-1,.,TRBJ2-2,TGTGCCAGCACCCGAGGGGACCCACAGGATTCCTTTGCGAACACCGGGGAGCTGTTTTTT,CASTRGDPQDSFANTGELFF
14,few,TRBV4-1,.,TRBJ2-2,TGCGCCAGCAGCCCCACCCAGGGGACCGGGGAGCTGTTTTTT,CASSPTQGTGELFF
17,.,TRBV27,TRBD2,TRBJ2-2,TGTGCCAGCAGAAGACTAGCGGGATCCGCGAACACCGGGGAGCTGTTTTTT,CASRRLAGSANTGELFF
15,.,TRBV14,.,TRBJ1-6,TGTGCCAGCAGCCAAGAATTAGGGGGGTACGCACCCCTCCACTTT,CASSQELGGYAPLHF
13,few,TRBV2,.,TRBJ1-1,TGTGCCAACGCACGGGACACGAACACTGAAGCTTTCTTT,CANARDTNTEAFF
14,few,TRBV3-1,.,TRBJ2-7,TGTGCCAGCAGCCATAGGAGTTCGAGGTACGAGCAGTACTTC,CASSHRSSRYEQYF
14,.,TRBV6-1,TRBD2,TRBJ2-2,TGTGCCAGCACCCCCCGGGAGGGAGGCGGGGAGCTGTTTTTT,CASTPREGGGELFF
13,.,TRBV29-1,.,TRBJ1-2,TGCAGCGTTGCCCCTCGGAATCGCTATGGCTACACCTTC,CSVAPRNRYGYTF